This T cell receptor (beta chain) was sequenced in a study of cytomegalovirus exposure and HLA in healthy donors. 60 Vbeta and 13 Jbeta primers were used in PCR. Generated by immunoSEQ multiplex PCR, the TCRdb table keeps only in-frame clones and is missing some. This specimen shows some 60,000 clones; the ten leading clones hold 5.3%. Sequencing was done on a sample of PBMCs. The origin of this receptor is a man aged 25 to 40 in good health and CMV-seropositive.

In nucleotides, the CDR3 is TGTGCCAGCAGCACTAGCGGGGGGGCCAATGAGCAGTTCTTC. Protein product: CASSTSGGANEQFF. V gene TRBV9 combines with J gene TRBJ2-1; 13 bases are a match to TRBD2. The CDR3 runs to 14 residues. V shed 4 bases and J 6 bases; nucleotides not matched to a gene: 1. Germline V gives CDR1 SGDLS, CDR2 YYNGEE.